What follows are 24 T cell receptor beta chains derived from one specimen sequenced in a study of T cells after yellow fever vaccination. TCRdb independently ran MiXCR on the 5' RACE reads; one entry per CDR3 protein. The sample has 200,000 to 300,000 distinct CDR3 sequences, 10% to 15% seen once. This material consisted of CD4+ T cells sorted from PBMCs, taken 45 days after the yellow fever booster vaccination. Source of these receptors: a man aged 25-45 years who received the YFV17D yellow fever vaccine.

Only a few counts were recorded for this clonotype. The V gene is TRBV5-1, the J gene TRBJ2-5, with 9 bases identical to TRBD2. Trimming took 2 bases from V and 3 from J; bases not matched to a gene: 5. The CDR3 spans 15 residues. Germline V gene sequence: CDR1 SGHRS, CDR2 YFSETQ. The DNA for the CDR3 is TGCGCCAGCAGCTTTAGTCTAGCGGGGAAAGAGACCCAGTACTTC. Translating gives CASSFSLAGKETQYF.

The V and J genes are TRBV24-1 and TRBJ2-1; TRBD2 might be the D (7 bases). Germline-derived CDR1 and CDR2 are KGHDR and SFDVKD. V gave up 9 bases and J gave up 2 bases, with 16 bases separating them. This CDR3 has 15 amino acids. CDR3 sequence reads: CATHPGGGAYNEQFF. The CDR3 DNA reads as TGTGCCACCCACCCCGGCGGGGGCGCCTACAATGAGCAGTTCTTC.

V and J are TRBV28 and TRBJ2-2, with TRBD1 as a possible D gene (8 bases). The germline V gene encodes CDR1 MDHEN and CDR2 SYDVKM. The CDR3 spans 17 residues. V lost 3 bases and J lost 6, with 20 bases in between. CDR3 bases: TGTGCCAGCAGTTTGTGGGGGGGGACAGGCGCCGCCGGGGAGCTGTTTTTT. Encoded protein: CASSLWGGTGAAGELFF.

J is TRBJ2-7 and V is TRBV11-2; D possibly corresponds to TRBD2 (5 bases). In germline, CDR1 is SGHAT, CDR2 FQNNGV. The CDR3 is made up of 19 amino acids. Trimming took off 0 bases at V and 0 bases at J, with 21 bases between the two ends. This CDR3 is CASSLDPGRPTQSSYEQYF. The CDR3, as DNA: TGTGCCAGCAGCTTAGATCCGGGAAGGCCCACCCAGAGCTCCTACGAGCAGTACTTC.

The table lists this clonotype with a few counts. The genes are TRBV15 and TRBJ1-2; D may be TRBD1 (5 bases). This CDR3 spans 14 amino acids. CDR1 LNHNV and CDR2 YYDKDF come from the germline V gene (reference sequence). Trimming took 1 base from V and 3 from J, leaving 9 bases between them. The CDR3 bases are TGTGCCACCAGCAGAGTGGGGACGGACTATGGCTACACCTTC. Its protein product is CATSRVGTDYGYTF. Drawing the rest from reference TRBV15 and TRBJ1-2, the complete variable domain is DAMVIQNPRYQVTQFGKPVTLSCSQTLNHNVMYWYQQKSSQAPKLLFHYYDKDFNNEADTPDNFQSRRPNTSFCFLDIRSPGLGDTAMYLCATSRVGTDYGYTFGSGTRLTVV.

This clonotype was recorded at least ten times. V usage is TRBV20-1 and J usage is TRBJ2-7, with TRBD1 identical over 9 bases. Germline CDR1 DFQATT, CDR2 SNEGSKA (reference sequence). The CDR3 covers 14 residues. Trimming removed 0 bases from V and 2 bases from J; junction bases left unmatched: 2. As DNA, the CDR3 is TGCAGTGCTAGAGATGGACAGGGGACCTACGAGCAGTACTTC. Translated, it gives CSARDGQGTYEQYF.

This sequence joins TRBV6-5 and TRBJ2-1; 7 bases are shared with TRBD2. CDR3 length: 16 amino acids. Germline values: CDR1 MNHEY, CDR2 SVGAGI. The J segment lost 5 bases and the V segment lost 0 bases, leaving 7 bases of the junction unmatched. CDR3 DNA: TGTGCCAGCAGTTACTCGGGAGGGACCACTGACAATGAGCAGTTCTTC. Its protein product is CASSYSGGTTDNEQFF.

The table lists this clonotype with many counts. The chain carries TRBV7-2 and TRBJ2-5, with TRBD2 matching 10 bases. There are 16 residues in the CDR3. The V and J ends lost 3 bases and 3 bases, in that order; junction bases with no gene match: 7. Germline V gene lookup returns CDR1 SGHTA and CDR2 FQGNSA. The DNA for the CDR3 is TGTGCCAGCAGCTTGTACAGCGGGAGGGTCAAAGAGACCCAGTACTTC. Protein sequence: CASSLYSGRVKETQYF.

In this sample, this clonotype turned up many times. DNA of the CDR3: TGCAGTGTAGCGGGATTAAGCTCCTACAATGAGCAGTTCTTC. Protein: CSVAGLSSYNEQFF. The rearrangement links TRBV20-1 to TRBJ2-1; 8 positions match TRBD2. The ends lost 7 bases at V and 0 bases at J; junction bases unmatched: 5. This CDR3 has 14 residues. The germline gives CDR1 DFQATT, CDR2 SNEGSKA (reference sequence).

J is TRBJ2-1 and V is TRBV7-6; D possibly corresponds to TRBD2 (5 bases). This CDR3 contains 14 residues. Trimming pared 4 bases from V and 4 bases from J, leaving 11 bases between. The germline CDR1 and CDR2 sequences are SGHVS and FNYEAQ. CDR3 loop: CASSSRRTYNEQFF. The CDR3 nucleotides are TGTGCCAGCAGCTCCCGGAGGACGTACAATGAGCAGTTCTTC.

This clonotype was detected only a few times. V gene TRBV3-1 combines with J gene TRBJ2-1; the match to TRBD2 covers 9 bases. CDR1 is LGHDT and CDR2 is YNNKEL in the germline V gene (reference sequence). The CDR3 has 14 amino acids. Trimming at V came to 8 bases and at J to 7 bases, leaving 9 bases not matched to a gene. In DNA, the CDR3 is TGTGCCAGCGGGCGGGAGGGCCGATGGAATGAGCAGTTCTTC. Translation gives CASGREGRWNEQFF.

This clonotype was detected only a few times. The chain combines TRBV7-8 with TRBJ2-7; tentatively, D is TRBD2 (6 bases). Germline loops: CDR1 SGHVS, CDR2 FQNEAQ. V was trimmed by 5 bases and J by 6 bases, leaving 17 bases between them. CDR3 length: 14 amino acids. CDR3 sequence: CASSPTAGRFEQYF. CDR3 nucleotide sequence: TGTGCCAGCAGCCCCACCGCGGGGCGCTTCGAGCAGTACTTC.

The V call is TRBV10-3, the J call TRBJ2-3, with a possible D match to TRBD1 (6 bases). Germline V gene lookup returns CDR1 ENHRY and CDR2 SYGVKD. This CDR3 has 15 amino acids. V was clipped by 4 bases and J by 4 bases, with 15 bases between them. CDR3 coding DNA: TGTGCCATCAGTGGGAGTGGGGGCGTTCCAGATACGCAGTATTTT. It translates to CAISGSGGVPDTQYF.

This clonotype has more than one count but fewer than ten. This rearrangement joins TRBV10-3 to TRBJ2-5; 8 positions match TRBD2. CDR1 ENHRY and CDR2 SYGVKD come from the germline V gene. The trim removed 7 bases at V and 5 bases at J, leaving 6 bases unmatched. The CDR3 runs to 13 residues. The CDR3 sequence: CAITPGLAETQYF. CDR3 DNA: TGTGCCATCACCCCAGGACTAGCCGAGACCCAGTACTTC.

This clonotype was seen repeatedly, ten times or more. The CDR3 is CASSVSGTGNTGELFF. The DNA for the CDR3 is TGTGCCAGCAGTGTCTCCGGGACAGGGAACACCGGGGAGCTGTTTTTT. This chain uses TRBV12-3 or TRBV12-4 with TRBJ2-2, with TRBD1 matching over 8 bases. CDR3 length equals 16 residues. V shed 5 bases, J shed 1 base, and the junction held 6 bases outside the gene matches.

For this clonotype: At one boundary the junction diverges from the germline segment, which might be a read error. V gene TRBV12-3 or TRBV12-4 combines with J gene TRBJ2-6, with D possibly matching TRBD2 (5 bases). This CDR3 has 15 amino acids. The CDR3: CASSLGGAGSNVLTF. CDR3 DNA sequence: TGTGCCAGCAGTTTAGGGGGAGCTGGGTCCAACGTCCTGACTTTC.

The sample holds a few counts of this clonotype. The V gene is TRBV4-3, the J gene TRBJ1-2, with TRBD1 matching over 8 bases. Unmatched junction bases numbered 13, after V lost 3 bases and J lost 4 bases. CDR1 and CDR2 from the germline V gene are LGHNA and YSLEER. The CDR3 is 17 residues long. As DNA, the CDR3 is TGCGCCAGCAGCCACCAGACGGGACAGGCAATGATCTATGGCTACACCTTC. Protein: CASSHQTGQAMIYGYTF.

This chain joins TRBV12-3 or TRBV12-4 and TRBJ2-2; D is uncertain. V was cut by 3 bases and J by 7 bases, with 12 bases left in between. CDR3 length: 14 amino acids. In DNA, the CDR3 is TGTGCCAGCAGTTTTAACGTGAAGGGCGGGGAGCTGTTTTTT. This sequence encodes CASSFNVKGGELFF.

This clonotype has more than one count but fewer than ten. The chain is built from TRBV12-3 or TRBV12-4 and TRBJ2-1; 15 bases agree with TRBD2. J gave up 6 bases and V 11 bases, and 2 bases lay outside the gene matches. The CDR3 totals 13 residues. This chain's CDR3 is CAGGLAGGNEQFF. The CDR3 DNA sequence: TGTGCCGGGGGACTAGCGGGGGGCAATGAGCAGTTCTTC.

This clonotype was recorded a few times. The chain couples TRBV5-6 to TRBJ2-3; no clear D gene. The CDR3 sequence is 14 residues long. Germline-derived CDR1 and CDR2 are SGHDT and YYEEEE. V dropped 5 bases and J dropped 2 bases, with 12 bases sitting between them. DNA for the CDR3: TGTGCCAGCAGGTCGGTAACCTACACAGATACGCAGTATTTT. It encodes CASRSVTYTDTQYF.

This rearrangement joins TRBV5-1 to TRBJ2-5; TRBD2 aligns across 8 bases. The CDR3 is 17 amino acids. The junction had 12 bases not matched to a gene; V was cut back by 0 bases and J by 5 bases. Looked up from germline, CDR1 is SGHRS and CDR2 is YFSETQ. The CDR3 DNA follows: TGCGCCAGCAGCTTGGGGTTGGCAGCGGGAGTAATTGAGACCCAGTACTTC. It codes for CASSLGLAAGVIETQYF.

This clonotype was recorded only once. A much bigger clone sits one base away, suggesting this may be a read error. The chain carries TRBV5-6 and TRBJ2-7; a possible D gene is TRBD1 (6 bases). V lost 6 bases, J lost 2 bases, and 18 bases lay in between. The CDR3 contains 15 residues. The germline gives CDR1 SGHDT, CDR2 YYEEEE. The CDR3: CASTFTEGVTYEQYF. CDR3 in DNA: TGTGCCAGCACCTTTACAGAGGGGGTCACCTACGAGCAGTACTTC.

Regarding this clonotype: This is likely a read error, given that the CDR3 carries no conserved phenylalanine or tryptophan at its end. J is TRBJ2-3 and V is TRBV7-9; D remains ambiguous. The CDR3 has 12 amino acids. Trimming took 1 base from V and 7 from J, leaving 6 bases between them. The germline V gene has CDR1 SEHNR and CDR2 FQNEAQ (reference sequence). Written as DNA, the CDR3 is TGTGCCAGCAGCTTAGATACTTATACGCAGTATTAT. Translated: CASSLDTYTQYY.

The chain is built from TRBV7-2 and TRBJ2-1; 8 nucleotides agree with TRBD2. Germline V gene sequence: CDR1 SGHTA, CDR2 FQGNSA. V lost 5 bases, J lost 4 bases, and 10 bases stayed unmatched. The CDR3 length is 16 residues. The CDR3 DNA follows: TGTGCCAGCAGCCCCGAGGGTAGCGGGAAGTACAATGAGCAGTTCTTC. This translates into CASSPEGSGKYNEQFF.